Listed below are T cell receptor beta chains from one sample, sequenced in a study of blood T cell repertoires in COVID-19. The repertoire was sequenced with immunoSEQ multiplex PCR; TCRdb's copy has only in-frame clones and lacks some. Of approximately 260,000 clones listed, approximately 90% are singletons. The sequencing input was peripheral blood. The receptors originated from a woman between 40 and 55 years old with acute or convalescent COVID-19. The CDR3 runs from the conserved cysteine through the conserved F or W. The D gene is left open where the match is weak. Size values are once, few and many counts, or a class for expanded clones, and some rows have none.

>TRBJ1-2|TRBV24-1|-|TRBD1
CATSDSSTGGSYGYTF
TGTGCCACCAGTGATTCATCGACAGGGGGCTCCTATGGCTACACCTTC
>TRBJ2-1|TRBV6-5|once|-
CASSYDSANEQFF
TGTGCCAGCAGTTACGACAGTGCCAATGAGCAGTTCTTC
>TRBJ1-1|TRBV5-1|-|-
CASSPGPGGTEAFF
TGCGCCAGCAGCCCTGGTCCGGGAGGGACTGAAGCTTTCTTT
>TRBJ2-5|TRBV11-1|-|-
CASSLARGFRETQYF
TGTGCCAGCAGCTTAGCGCGAGGGTTTCGAGAGACCCAGTACTTC
>TRBJ2-5|TRBV28|-|TRBD1
CASSIRTGRETQYF
TGTGCCAGCAGTATTCGGACAGGGAGAGAGACCCAGTACTTC
>TRBJ1-2|TRBV5-4|-|TRBD1
CASSSRQGNYGYTF
TGTGCCAGCAGCAGTAGACAGGGAAACTATGGCTACACCTTC
>TRBJ1-2|TRBV20-1|-|-
CSVPGPLF
TGCAGTGTTCCTGGCCCCCTCTTC
>TRBJ2-5|TRBV20-1|-|-
CSASPKETQYF
TGCAGTGCTAGCCCTAAAGAGACCCAGTACTTC
>TRBJ2-1|TRBV14|-|TRBD1
CASSQRTGDYNEQFF
TGTGCCAGCAGCCAGCGGACAGGGGACTACAATGAGCAGTTCTTC
>TRBJ1-4|TRBV30|-|-
CAWSQTTVNEKLFF
TGTGCCTGGAGTCAAACAACAGTTAATGAAAAACTGTTTTTT
>TRBJ1-2|TRBV11-2|-|-
CATGILSYGYTF
TGTGCCACCGGGATATTGTCCTATGGCTACACCTTC
>TRBJ2-5|TRBV7-2|-|TRBD2
CASRGRDGGWTQYF
TGTGCCAGCAGGGGGAGGGACGGAGGATGGACCCAGTACTTC
>TRBJ2-1|TRBV27|-|TRBD2
CASSPLVAGGRGEQFF
TGTGCCAGCAGTCCCCTAGTTGCGGGGGGGCGTGGTGAGCAGTTCTTC
>TRBJ2-3|TRBV2|-|-
CASSEGTDTQYF
TGTGCCAGCAGTGAAGGCACTGATACGCAGTATTTT
>TRBJ2-3|TRBV5-5|-|-
CASSRELQYF
TGTGCCAGCAGCCGCGAACTCCAGTATTTT
>TRBJ2-3|TRBV2|-|-
CASSYHIAVSTDTQYF
TGTGCCAGCAGTTATCACATAGCGGTTAGCACAGATACGCAGTATTTT
>TRBJ1-4|TRBV28|-|-
CASSSSGVANEKLFF
TGTGCCAGCAGTTCCTCAGGGGTCGCTAATGAAAAACTGTTTTTT
>TRBJ2-1|TRBV7-2|-|TRBD2
CASSSLLAGGRRYNEQFF
TGTGCCAGCAGCTCCCTACTAGCGGGGGGGCGGCGTTACAATGAGCAGTTCTTC
>TRBJ1-6|TRBV5-4|-|-
CASSLTANSPLHF
TGTGCCAGCAGCTTGACAGCTAATTCACCCCTCCACTTT
>TRBJ1-2|TRBV4-1|-|TRBD1
CASRGNRGSYGYTF
TGCGCCAGCAGGGGGAACAGGGGAAGCTATGGCTACACCTTC
>TRBJ1-5|TRBV19|-|TRBD1
CASSTNQGDQPQHF
TGTGCCAGTAGTACCAATCAGGGGGATCAGCCCCAGCATTTT
>TRBJ1-1|TRBV4-2|once|-
CASSQGETGLLGTEAFF
TGTGCCAGCAGCCAAGGTGAGACGGGATTACTTGGCACTGAAGCTTTCTTT
>TRBJ2-1|TRBV19|-|-
CASSISTGKPYNEQFF
TGTGCCAGTAGTATATCGACAGGAAAGCCCTACAATGAGCAGTTCTTC
>TRBJ1-1|TRBV29-1|-|-
CSVGKTGRTAEAFF
TGCAGCGTCGGAAAAACAGGGCGTACCGCCGAAGCTTTCTTT
>TRBJ2-1|TRBV24-1|-|TRBD1
CATSDPTGTGVNEQFF
TGTGCCACCAGTGATCCGACCGGGACAGGGGTGAATGAGCAGTTCTTC
>TRBJ1-5|TRBV27|-|-
CASSLEGPYSNQPQHF
TGTGCCAGCAGTTTGGAGGGACCTTATAGCAATCAGCCCCAGCATTTT
>TRBJ1-2|TRBV4-1|-|-
CASSQEGALYGYTF
TGCGCCAGCAGCCAAGAGGGGGCCCTCTATGGCTACACCTTC
>TRBJ2-5|TRBV18|-|-
CASSPPREYQETQYF
TGTGCCAGCTCACCACCGAGAGAGTACCAAGAGACCCAGTACTTC
>TRBJ2-1|TRBV6-6|-|-
CAIGHGGGNEQFF
TGTGCGATCGGTCACGGTGGAGGAAATGAGCAGTTCTTC
>TRBJ1-2|TRBV18|-|-
CASSGGDNGYTF
TGTGCCAGCTCAGGAGGGGATAATGGCTACACCTTC
>TRBJ1-2|TRBV4-1|-|TRBD1
CASSQTGAVILANYGYTF
TGCGCCAGCAGCCAGACAGGGGCGGTGATACTCGCTAACTATGGCTACACCTTC
>TRBJ1-6|TRBV5-1|-|-
CASSLAAEGGSPLHF
TGCGCCAGCAGCTTGGCCGCGGAGGGAGGTTCACCCCTCCACTTT
>TRBJ1-1|TRBV7-8|-|-
CASSLLARTEAFF
TGTGCCAGCAGCTTACTAGCCCGCACTGAAGCTTTCTTT
>TRBJ1-3|TRBV7-9|-|TRBD1
CASSFTGAYSGNTIYF
TGTGCCAGCAGCTTTACAGGGGCTTACTCTGGAAACACCATATATTTT
>TRBJ1-2|TRBV10-3|-|-
CAISDKETNYGYTF
TGTGCCATCAGTGATAAGGAGACTAACTATGGCTACACCTTC
>TRBJ1-3|TRBV27|-|-
CASTGREAGNTIYF
TGTGCCAGCACGGGCAGGGAAGCTGGAAACACCATATATTTT
>TRBJ1-5|TRBV6-6|few|TRBD1
CASRHDRDQPQHF
TGTGCCAGCAGACACGACAGGGATCAGCCCCAGCATTTT
>TRBJ1-2|TRBV9|-|-
CASSVSRTYGYTF
TGTGCCAGCAGCGTATCCAGGACATATGGCTACACCTTC
>TRBJ1-3|TRBV29-1|few|TRBD1
CSTDRGLGGNTIYF
TGCAGCACGGACAGGGGGCTGGGGGGAAACACCATATATTTT
>TRBJ2-5|TRBV12-3/TRBV12-4|-|-
CASRGAGRETQYF
TGTGCCAGCAGGGGGGCTGGCAGAGAGACCCAGTACTTC
>TRBJ1-1|TRBV5-4|-|-
CASSITGFNTEAFF
TGTGCCAGCAGCATAACGGGGTTCAACACTGAAGCTTTCTTT
>TRBJ2-2|TRBV7-2|-|-
CASSLWGTNTGELFF
TGTGCCAGCAGCTTATGGGGCACGAACACCGGGGAGCTGTTTTTT
>TRBJ2-4|TRBV6-5|-|-
CASSPTGMGKNIQYF
TGTGCCAGCAGCCCGACAGGCATGGGCAAAAACATTCAGTACTTC
>TRBJ1-5|TRBV5-1|-|-
CASSLGGDQPQHF
TGCGCCAGCAGCTTGGGGGGGGACCAGCCCCAGCATTTT
>TRBJ1-2|TRBV19|-|-
CASSTGTGVEYGYTF
TGTGCCAGTAGCACCGGGACGGGGGTGGAGTATGGCTACACCTTC
>TRBJ2-4|TRBV12-3/TRBV12-4|-|-
CASSSPLNIQYF
TGTGCCAGCAGTTCCCCTTTAAACATTCAGTACTTC
>TRBJ2-2|TRBV5-1|-|TRBD2
CASSLSGGDTGELFF
TGCGCCAGCAGCTTGAGCGGGGGGGACACCGGGGAGCTGTTTTTT